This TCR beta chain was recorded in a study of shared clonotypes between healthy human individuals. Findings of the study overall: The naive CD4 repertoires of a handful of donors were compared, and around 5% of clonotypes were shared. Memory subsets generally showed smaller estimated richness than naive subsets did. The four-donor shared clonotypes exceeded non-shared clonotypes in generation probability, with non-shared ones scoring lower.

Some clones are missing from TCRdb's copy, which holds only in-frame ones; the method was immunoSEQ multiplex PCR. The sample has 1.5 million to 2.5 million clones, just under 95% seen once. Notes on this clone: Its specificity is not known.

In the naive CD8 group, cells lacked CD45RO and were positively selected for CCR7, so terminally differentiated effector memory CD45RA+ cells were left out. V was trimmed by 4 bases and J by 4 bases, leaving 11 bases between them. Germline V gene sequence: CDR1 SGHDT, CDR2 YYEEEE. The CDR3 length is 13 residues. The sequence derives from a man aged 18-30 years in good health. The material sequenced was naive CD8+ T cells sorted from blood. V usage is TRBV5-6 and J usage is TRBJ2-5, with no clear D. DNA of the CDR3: TGTGCCAGCAGCCCAGAGGCCACAGAGACCCAGTACTTC. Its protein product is CASSPEATETQYF.